This T cell receptor beta chain is drawn from a study of regulatory T cells in long-lasting Graves disease. Building the TCR beta libraries relied on iRepertoire HTBI primers, and CDR3 regions underwent Arm-PCR. From the multiplex PCR reads, TCRdb called clonotypes with MiXCR, one entry per CDR3 protein. Of 450,000 or so distinct CDR3 sequences detected, approximately 23% appear once; the ten largest clones hold less than 15%. Specified time point: persistent/refractory GD, antithyroid drugs over 5 years with positive TRAb. The TCR library was prepared using RNA isolated from PBMCs. Germline values: CDR1 MNHNS, CDR2 SASEGT. With 5 bases removed from V and 2 bases from J, the gap between germline ends came to 13 bases. The CDR3 covers 14 residues.

This chain uses TRBV6-1 with TRBJ2-7; possibly TRBD1 or TRBD2 for D (5 bases each). The sample was peripheral blood mononuclear cells (PBMCs), taken when the disease was refractory, from a patient treated with antithyroid drugs. The sequence came from a female donor with Graves disease. The CDR3 loop is CASSRRDATYEQYF. The CDR3 DNA is TGTGCCAGCAGTCGCCGGGACGCTACCTACGAGCAGTACTTC.